This T cell receptor (beta chain) is from a study of CD8+CD57+ T cells in acquired aplastic anemia. About the research overall: Sorted CD4+ and CD8+ cells yielded DNA averaging around 3 ug.

V was shortened by 1 base and J by 6 bases, with 0 bases between the two germline ends. The CDR3 contains 10 residues. Germline loops: CDR1 SNHLY, CDR2 FYNNEI. Patients chosen for sequencing had shown CD8+CD57+ cell expansion by flow cytometry. Patients uniformly had severe acquired aplastic anemia. Patients had undergone no therapy by the time their blood was sampled. Genomic DNA, the template, was used for profiling of the TCR beta VDJ and CDR3. MiXCR, run by TCRdb on the reads, gives a single entry per CDR3 protein. Of approximately 200,000 distinct CDR3 sequences in the sample, roughly 50% were seen once. In its sample, this clonotype was seen many times. What it binds is not known. Study-wide findings and caveats: The number of CD8+ CDR3 sequences shared by patients and controls was around 30.

The clonotype was recovered from a human donor with aplastic anemia. The rearrangement joins TRBV2 to TRBJ2-5; D uncertain. The sample comprised sorted CD4+, CD8+, or CD8+CD57+ T cells (not recorded which) from PBMCs. This chain's CDR3 is CASSEETQYF. In DNA, the CDR3 is TGTGCCAGCAGTGAAGAGACCCAGTACTTC.